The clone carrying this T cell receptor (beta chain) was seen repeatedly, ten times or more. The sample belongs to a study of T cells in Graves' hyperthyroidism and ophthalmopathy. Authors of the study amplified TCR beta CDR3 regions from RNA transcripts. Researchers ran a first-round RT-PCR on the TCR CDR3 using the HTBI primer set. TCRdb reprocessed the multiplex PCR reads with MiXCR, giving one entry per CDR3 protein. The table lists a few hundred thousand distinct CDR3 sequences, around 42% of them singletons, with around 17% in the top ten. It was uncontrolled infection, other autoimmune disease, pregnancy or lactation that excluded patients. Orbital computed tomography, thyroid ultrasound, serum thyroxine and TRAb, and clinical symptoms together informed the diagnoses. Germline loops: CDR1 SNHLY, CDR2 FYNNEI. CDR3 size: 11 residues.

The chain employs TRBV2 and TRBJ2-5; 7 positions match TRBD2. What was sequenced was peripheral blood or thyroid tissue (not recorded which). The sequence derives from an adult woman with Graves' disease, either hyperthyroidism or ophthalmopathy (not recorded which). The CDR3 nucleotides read TGTACCGGGGGGAACCAAGAGACCCAGTACTTC. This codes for CTGGNQETQYF. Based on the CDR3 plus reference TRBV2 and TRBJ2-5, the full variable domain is EPEVTQTPSHQVTQMGQEVILRCVPISNHLYFYWYRQILGQKVEFLVSFYNNEISEKSEIFDDQFSVERPDGSNFTLKIRSTKLEDSAMYFCTGGNQETQYFGPGTRLLVL.